Sequencing of this TCR beta chain was carried out in a study of tumor-infiltrating lymphocytes in glioblastoma multiforme. TCRB libraries came from RNA via three nested multiplex PCR rounds. Input was approximately 0.5 ug total RNA, reverse-transcribed with a C-beta primer. Unique molecular identifiers were not described for the libraries. TCRdb re-analysed the multiplex PCR reads in MiXCR, keeping a single row per CDR3 protein. The sample consists of about 11,000 distinct CDR3 sequences, roughly 71% of them appearing once. This CDR3 spans 11 amino acids. Trimming shortened V by 5 bases and J by 0 bases, and 2 bases separated the two germline ends. The germline V gene encodes CDR1 SGHAT and CDR2 FQNNGV.

The sequenced sample was brain tumor tissue. The TCR comes from a male donor with glioblastoma. The chain combines TRBV11-2 with TRBJ2-7, with D unresolved. The CDR3 region has the DNA TGTGCCAGCAGCCCCTCCTACGAGCAGTACTTC. Protein sequence: CASSPSYEQYF.